The clone carrying this T cell receptor beta chain was seen only a few times. Time point specified: after dendritic cell vaccination, including at tumor progression/relapse. CDR1 and CDR2 (germline): SGHNT, YYREEE (reference sequence). The length of the CDR3 is 14 residues. Trimming stripped 4 bases from V and 0 bases from J, with 10 bases between. The data originate from a study of glioma-infiltrating T cells after dendritic cell vaccination. Study details: Dendritic cells derived from monocytes and pulsed with autologous tumor lysate formed the vaccine.

Amplification used 60 V beta primers and 13 J beta primers. Profiling relied on immunoSEQ multiplex PCR, and the TCRdb table lists in-frame clones only, not all of them. The table has about 87,000 clones, roughly 80% seen once. This clonotype was obtained from a human donor with glioblastoma. The starting material was blood, obtained after dendritic cell vaccination. The chain joins TRBV5-4 to TRBJ1-1; perhaps TRBD1 as D (5 bases). The CDR3 protein is CASSRDSLNTEAFF. CDR3 DNA: TGTGCCAGCAGCCGTGACAGCCTGAACACTGAAGCTTTCTTT.